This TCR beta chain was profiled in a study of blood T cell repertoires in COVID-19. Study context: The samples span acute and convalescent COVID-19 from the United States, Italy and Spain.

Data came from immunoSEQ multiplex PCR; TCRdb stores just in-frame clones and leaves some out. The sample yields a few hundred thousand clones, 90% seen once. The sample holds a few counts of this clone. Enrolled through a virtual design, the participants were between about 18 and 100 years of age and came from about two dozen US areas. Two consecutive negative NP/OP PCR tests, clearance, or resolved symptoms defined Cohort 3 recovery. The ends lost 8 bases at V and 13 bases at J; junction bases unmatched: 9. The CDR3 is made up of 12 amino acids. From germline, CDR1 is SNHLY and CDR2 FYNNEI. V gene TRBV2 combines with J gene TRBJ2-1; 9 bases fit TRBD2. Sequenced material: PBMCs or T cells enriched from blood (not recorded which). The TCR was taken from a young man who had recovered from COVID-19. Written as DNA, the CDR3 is TGTGCCAGCCTCAATAGCGGGGGAGATCAGTTCTTC. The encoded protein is CASLNSGGDQFF.